One and the same sample provided the 32 T cell receptor beta chains below, sequenced in a study of CD8+ T cells in alopecia areata. Sequencing used cDNA as its template, made by extracting RNA and reverse transcribing it. The table came from immunoSEQ multiplex PCR; TCRdb's copy has only in-frame clones and leaves some out. The table shows about 120,000 clones, with around two fifths occurring only once. The sample comprised CD4+ T cells sorted from blood. These receptors all stem from a human donor with alopecia areata.

The V and J genes are TRBV5-1 and TRBJ2-7; a weak D match, TRBD1 (5 bases). The CDR3 is 14 amino acids. Germline assignment: CDR1 SGHRS and CDR2 YFSETQ. The V end lost 1 base, the J end lost 5 bases, and 13 bases lay between the germline ends. The CDR3 DNA sequence: TGCGCCAGCAGCTTGTCTCGTGGGGCCCACGAGCAGTACTTC. Its translation: CASSLSRGAHEQYF.

This clone occurred a few times. The V and J genes are TRBV29-1 and TRBJ2-7, with 9 bases matching TRBD1. This CDR3 is 13 amino acids long. The V and J ends lost 6 bases and 1 base, in that order; junction bases with no gene match: 4. CDR1 and CDR2 (germline): SQVTM, ANQGSEA. CDR3 DNA: TGCAGCGTCCGGGACAGGGTATCCTACGAGCAGTACTTC. It yields the protein CSVRDRVSYEQYF.

This chain links TRBV5-1 with TRBJ2-1; 8 positions agree with TRBD2. The length of the CDR3 is 15 residues. Trimming cost V 0 bases and J 5 bases; bases outside gene matches: 4. Germline CDR1 and CDR2: SGHRS and YFSETQ. The CDR3 loop reads CASSLGGRSNNEQFF. In nucleotides, the CDR3 is TGCGCCAGCAGCTTGGGCGGGAGGTCCAACAATGAGCAGTTCTTC.

The gene calls are TRBV5-1 and TRBJ1-2; TRBD1 is a possible D gene (5 bases). There are 15 residues in the CDR3. V was pared by 4 bases and J by 4 bases, with 17 bases between. Germline CDR1 SGHRS, CDR2 YFSETQ. CDR3 in amino acids: CASSADPTGVYGYTF. The CDR3 nucleotides are TGCGCCAGCAGCGCCGACCCAACAGGAGTCTATGGCTACACCTTC. Supplemented by reference TRBV5-1 and TRBJ1-2, the full variable domain reads KAGVTQTPRYLIKTRGQQVTLSCSPISGHRSVSWYQQTPGQGLQFLFEYFSETQRNKGNFPGRFSGRQFSNSRSEMNVSTLELGDSALYLCASSADPTGVYGYTFGSGTRLTVV.

The chain couples TRBV7-3 to TRBJ2-1; 10 nucleotides line up with TRBD2. The ends lost 5 bases at V and 4 bases at J; junction bases unmatched: 5. This CDR3 is built from 15 residues. CDR1 and CDR2 from the germline V gene are SGHTA and FQGTGA. The CDR3: CASSLRTSGYNEQFF. CDR3 DNA: TGTGCCAGCAGCCTCCGGACTAGCGGTTACAATGAGCAGTTCTTC.

The J gene is TRBJ2-5, the V gene TRBV2, with TRBD2 matching over 8 bases. Losses at the gene ends were 7 bases for V and 4 bases for J; bases not matched to a gene: 11. The CDR3 covers 15 residues. CDR1 and CDR2 from the germline V gene are SNHLY and FYNNEI. This chain's CDR3 is CASKREAGEGETQYF. CDR3 DNA sequence: TGTGCCAGCAAAAGGGAAGCGGGAGAAGGAGAGACCCAGTACTTC. Supplemented by reference TRBV2 and TRBJ2-5, the full variable domain reads EPEVTQTPSHQVTQMGQEVILRCVPISNHLYFYWYRQILGQKVEFLVSFYNNEISEKSEIFDDQFSVERPDGSNFTLKIRSTKLEDSAMYFCASKREAGEGETQYFGPGTRLLVL.

This clone was found a few times. The chain uses TRBV7-2 and TRBJ2-2; D uncertain. There are 14 residues in the CDR3. V was shortened by 5 bases and J by 7 bases, with 14 bases between the two germline ends. Per germline, CDR1 SGHTA and CDR2 FQGNSA. The CDR3 here is CASSLAVSGGELFF. Written as DNA, the CDR3 is TGTGCCAGCAGCCTTGCCGTTAGTGGCGGGGAGCTGTTTTTT.

The rearrangement uses TRBV7-3 and TRBJ2-6, with D perhaps matching TRBD2 (5 bases). The germline gives CDR1 SGHTA, CDR2 FQGTGA. This CDR3 is built from 15 residues. V shed 6 bases and J shed 0 bases, with 9 bases lying between them. The CDR3, as DNA: TGTGCCAGCAGGTTAGGGAGCTCTGGGGCCAACGTCCTGACTTTC. It is translated as CASRLGSSGANVLTF.

The chain employs TRBV4-3 and TRBJ2-6; no clear D gene. Germline CDR1 LGHNA, CDR2 YSLEER. Trimming took 4 bases from V and 0 from J, leaving 13 bases between them. This CDR3 contains 17 residues. The CDR3 here is CASSPDKRFSGANVLTF. CDR3 DNA sequence: TGCGCCAGCAGCCCCGATAAACGGTTCTCTGGGGCCAACGTCCTGACTTTC.

This clone was counted a few times. The chain recombines TRBV29-1 with TRBJ1-1, with 8 bases fitting TRBD1. This CDR3 is built from 13 residues. Germline values: CDR1 SQVTM, CDR2 ANQGSEA. V gave up 8 bases and J gave up 0 bases; unmatched junction bases: 5. This CDR3 reads CSIDRGLNTEAFF. The CDR3 DNA is TGCAGCATCGACAGGGGACTGAACACTGAAGCTTTCTTT. Full variable domain (rest looked up from reference TRBV29-1 and TRBJ1-1): SAVISQKPSRDICQRGTSLTIQCQVDSQVTMMFWYRQQPGQSLTLIATANQGSEATYESGFVIDKFPISRPNLTFSTLTVSNMSPEDSSIYLCSIDRGLNTEAFFGQGTRLTVV.

The rearrangement uses TRBV4-2 and TRBJ1-1; 7 bases are a match to TRBD1. The germline V gene encodes CDR1 LGHNA and CDR2 YNFKEQ. Trimming cost V 7 bases and J 4 bases; bases outside gene matches: 9. The CDR3 has 14 residues. The CDR3 DNA follows: TGTGCCAGCATGGCGGGACAGCACGGCACTGAAGCTTTCTTT. This gives the protein CASMAGQHGTEAFF.

This clone appeared a few times. This chain joins TRBV19 and TRBJ2-3, with 10 bases identical to TRBD1. V was clipped by 4 bases and J by 1 base; unmatched bases: 2. CDR1 LNHDA and CDR2 SQIVND come from the germline V gene (reference sequence). This CDR3 comprises 15 residues. CDR3 amino acids: CASSTGTGGTDTQYF. The CDR3 nucleotides read TGTGCCAGTAGTACTGGGACAGGGGGCACAGATACGCAGTATTTT. The whole variable domain, filled in from reference TRBV19 and TRBJ2-3, reads DGGITQSPKYLFRKEGQNVTLSCEQNLNHDAMYWYRQDPGQGLRLIYYSQIVNDFQKGDIAEGYSVSREKKESFPLTVTSAQKNPTAFYLCASSTGTGGTDTQYFGPGTRLTVL.

The chain links TRBV29-1 to TRBJ1-1, with TRBD1 matching over 9 bases. The germline V gene has CDR1 SQVTM and CDR2 ANQGSEA. V lost 6 bases, J lost 1 base, and 6 bases stayed unmatched. The CDR3 loop spans 14 amino acids. The CDR3 DNA reads as TGCAGCGTGGACAGGGGCTTCACGAACACTGAAGCTTTCTTT. It is translated as CSVDRGFTNTEAFF. The variable domain in full, with the rest retrieved from reference TRBV29-1 and TRBJ1-1, is SAVISQKPSRDICQRGTSLTIQCQVDSQVTMMFWYRQQPGQSLTLIATANQGSEATYESGFVIDKFPISRPNLTFSTLTVSNMSPEDSSIYLCSVDRGFTNTEAFFGQGTRLTVV.

This clone was counted a few times. The V and J genes are TRBV7-2 and TRBJ1-1, with D unresolved. CDR3 size: 12 residues. Germline V gene data show CDR1 as SGHTA and CDR2 as FQGNSA. The V gene lost 3 bases and the J gene lost 6 bases, with 8 bases spanning the gap. The CDR3 here is CASSFSQPEAFF. The CDR3 DNA is TGTGCCAGCAGCTTTAGTCAGCCTGAAGCTTTCTTT.

The V and J genes are TRBV29-1 and TRBJ1-4, with D unresolved. The CDR3 has 13 amino acids. The germline gives CDR1 SQVTM, CDR2 ANQGSEA. Deletions cut 3 bases from V and 8 bases from J, with 13 bases between. This CDR3 reads CSVESPSREKLFF. The CDR3 DNA reads TGCAGCGTTGAGTCGCCCTCGAGAGAAAAACTGTTTTTT. Looking up the rest from reference TRBV29-1 and TRBJ1-4 gives the full variable domain: SAVISQKPSRDICQRGTSLTIQCQVDSQVTMMFWYRQQPGQSLTLIATANQGSEATYESGFVIDKFPISRPNLTFSTLTVSNMSPEDSSIYLCSVESPSREKLFFGSGTQLSVL.

This clone has only a few counts. The V gene is TRBV29-1, the J gene TRBJ1-2; 8 bases align to TRBD1. The CDR3 runs to 15 residues. Trimming cost V 3 bases and J 4 bases; bases outside gene matches: 10. The germline gives CDR1 SQVTM, CDR2 ANQGSEA. The CDR3 DNA reads TGCAGCGTTGATGAACTTGGACAGGGAGGCTATGGCTACACCTTC. Translation gives CSVDELGQGGYGYTF. The variable domain in full, completed from reference TRBV29-1 and TRBJ1-2, reads SAVISQKPSRDICQRGTSLTIQCQVDSQVTMMFWYRQQPGQSLTLIATANQGSEATYESGFVIDKFPISRPNLTFSTLTVSNMSPEDSSIYLCSVDELGQGGYGYTFGSGTRLTVV.

This clone was recorded a few times. The rearrangement links TRBV5-6 to TRBJ2-2, with D possibly matching TRBD2 (7 bases). Looked up from germline, CDR1 is SGHDT and CDR2 is YYEEEE. The V end was cut by 1 base, the J end by 6 bases, with 16 bases between. The CDR3 is made up of 16 amino acids. Here the CDR3 reads CASSLQRGADPGELFF. The CDR3 DNA sequence: TGTGCCAGCAGCTTGCAACGGGGGGCGGACCCCGGGGAGCTGTTTTTT.

The V call is TRBV14, the J call TRBJ2-3, with 8 bases that match TRBD2. Germline V gene data show CDR1 as SGHDN and CDR2 as FVKESK. The CDR3 totals 15 residues. V was clipped by 4 bases and J by 6 bases; unmatched bases: 9. CDR3 region: CASSRPGLGADTQYF. CDR3 in DNA: TGTGCCAGCAGCCGACCGGGACTAGGAGCTGATACGCAGTATTTT.

V gene TRBV29-1 combines with J gene TRBJ2-3; 11 positions match TRBD2. The CDR3 sequence is 16 residues long. Germline V gene sequence: CDR1 SQVTM, CDR2 ANQGSEA. After removal of 3 bases from V and 2 bases from J, the junction contained 7 bases not matched to a gene. CDR3 coding DNA: TGCAGCGTTGAGGGGGGGACTAGCGGAAACACAGATACGCAGTATTTT. Its protein is CSVEGGTSGNTDTQYF.

This chain connects TRBV7-8 to TRBJ1-1, with D uncertain. V was shortened by 3 bases and J by 4 bases, with 15 bases between the two germline ends. This CDR3 comprises 15 residues. In germline, CDR1 is SGHVS, CDR2 FQNEAQ. This chain's CDR3 is CASSFPRGGGTEAFF. In nucleotides, the CDR3 is TGTGCCAGCAGCTTCCCCCGAGGAGGCGGCACTGAAGCTTTCTTT.

This clone was found a few times. V and J are TRBV29-1 and TRBJ2-6; D is unclear. In germline, CDR1 is SQVTM, CDR2 ANQGSEA. Trimming shortened V by 4 bases and J by 0 bases, and 10 bases separated the two germline ends. The CDR3 covers 15 residues. CDR3 nucleotide sequence: TGCAGCGTTGCAAAAGGAGACTCTGGGGCCAACGTCCTGACTTTC. This translates into CSVAKGDSGANVLTF.

This chain uses TRBV19 with TRBJ1-5; 7 bases match TRBD1. CDR1 LNHDA and CDR2 SQIVND come from the germline V gene (reference sequence). J gave up 1 base and V 7 bases, and 7 bases lay outside the gene matches. The length of the CDR3 is 15 residues. Here the CDR3 reads CASNQGVRSNQPQHF. The CDR3 bases are TGTGCCAGTAACCAGGGGGTGAGAAGCAATCAGCCCCAGCATTTT.

This clone was recorded a few times. J is TRBJ2-3 and V is TRBV29-1, with D unclear. Germline V gene data show CDR1 as SQVTM and CDR2 as ANQGSEA. V gave up 7 bases and J gave up 1 base, with 9 bases separating them. This CDR3 comprises 12 residues. The CDR3 bases are TGCAGCGCCACCCGAGGCACAGATACGCAGTATTTT. Protein product: CSATRGTDTQYF.

The V gene is TRBV7-2, the J gene TRBJ1-2; D may be TRBD1 (6 bases). Germline assignment: CDR1 SGHTA and CDR2 FQGNSA. The CDR3 contains 16 residues. Trimming cost V 3 bases and J 2 bases, with 16 bases left between them. CDR3: CASSLSPGGVNYGYTF. The CDR3 nucleotides read TGTGCCAGCAGCTTGTCGCCGGGGGGCGTCAACTATGGCTACACCTTC.

The chain has TRBV29-1 and TRBJ1-1; 7 bases agree with TRBD1. Germline lookup yields CDR1 SQVTM and CDR2 ANQGSEA. The ends lost 7 bases at V and 11 bases at J; junction bases unmatched: 7. The CDR3 is made up of 10 amino acids. The CDR3 region is CSADREKAFF. In DNA, the CDR3 is TGCAGCGCTGACAGGGAGAAGGCTTTCTTT.

Here the CDR3 reads CASSLNHGVPYEQYF. In DNA, the CDR3 is TGTGCCAGCAGCTTAAACCATGGGGTTCCCTACGAGCAGTACTTC. The chain carries TRBV7-2 and TRBJ2-7; no firm D call. Trimming shortened V by 2 bases and J by 2 bases, and 13 bases separated the two germline ends. Germline V gene lookup returns CDR1 SGHTA and CDR2 FQGNSA. The CDR3 extends over 15 amino acids. The full variable domain, in which reference TRBV7-2 and TRBJ2-7 provide the parts outside the CDR3, is GAGVSQSPSNKVTEKGKDVELRCDPISGHTALYWYRQSLGQGLEFLIYFQGNSAPDKSGLPSDRFSAERTGGSVSTLTIQRTQQEDSAVYLCASSLNHGVPYEQYFGPGTRLTVT.

This clone was found a few times. The chain links TRBV9 to TRBJ2-7; D is uncertain. With 2 bases removed from V and 0 bases from J, the gap between germline ends came to 15 bases. There are 16 residues in the CDR3. The germline CDR1 and CDR2 sequences are SGDLS and YYNGEE. The CDR3 spells CASSVGPGTSSYEQYF. CDR3 sequence (DNA): TGTGCCAGCAGCGTGGGTCCCGGAACGAGCTCCTACGAGCAGTACTTC.

The J gene is TRBJ2-1, the V gene TRBV4-3; maybe TRBD2 (5 bases). The V and J ends lost 0 bases and 1 base respectively, with 13 bases between them. The CDR3 consists of 17 residues. Per the germline V gene, CDR1 is LGHNA and CDR2 is YSLEER. CDR3 sequence: CASSQDTLEASYNEQFF. In DNA, the CDR3 is TGCGCCAGCAGCCAAGATACACTAGAGGCATCCTACAATGAGCAGTTCTTC.

This clone was found a few times. The chain carries TRBV28 and TRBJ2-7, with D unresolved. The length of the CDR3 is 13 residues. Trimming took off 4 bases at V and 2 bases at J, with 9 bases between the two ends. In germline, CDR1 is MDHEN, CDR2 SYDVKM. DNA of the CDR3: TGTGCCAGCAGTTCCCAGACCCCCTACGAGCAGTACTTC. This sequence encodes CASSSQTPYEQYF. Full variable domain (outside the CDR3, taken from reference TRBV28 and TRBJ2-7): DVKVTQSSRYLVKRTGEKVFLECVQDMDHENMFWYRQDPGLGLRLIYFSYDVKMKEKGDIPEGYSVSREKKERFSLILESASTNQTSMYLCASSSQTPYEQYFGPGTRLTVT.

The V call is TRBV2, the J call TRBJ2-7; no reliable D call. The V end lost 8 bases, the J end lost 3 bases, and 17 bases lay between the germline ends. There are 14 residues in the CDR3. Germline V gene sequence: CDR1 SNHLY, CDR2 FYNNEI. As DNA, the CDR3 is TGTGCCAGCCGATTTCCATCCCAAGGCTACGAGCAGTACTTC. This codes for CASRFPSQGYEQYF.

This clone turned up a few times. V gene TRBV19 combines with J gene TRBJ2-7; tentative D call: TRBD1 (5 bases). CDR1 LNHDA and CDR2 SQIVND come from the germline V gene (reference sequence). The CDR3 has 14 amino acids. Trimming took 6 bases from V and 5 from J, leaving 17 bases between them. CDR3 nucleotides: TGTGCCAGTAGCACCAGCGACAGTACCCACGAGCAGTACTTC. This sequence encodes CASSTSDSTHEQYF.

The chain combines TRBV6-5 with TRBJ2-2, with 7 bases matching TRBD2. Trimming at V came to 6 bases and at J to 3 bases, leaving 7 bases not matched to a gene. Per the germline V gene, CDR1 is MNHEY and CDR2 is SVGAGI. The CDR3 totals 15 residues. CDR3 loop: CASRGGGKYTGELFF. For the CDR3, the DNA is TGTGCCAGCAGGGGGGGAGGGAAGTACACCGGGGAGCTGTTTTTT.